This is a list of T cell receptor beta chains from one sample in a study of T cells in Graves' hyperthyroidism and ophthalmopathy. Via MiXCR, TCRdb re-called the multiplex PCR reads, giving one row per CDR3 protein. The sample shows more than 500,000 distinct CDR3 sequences, roughly 14% of them seen only once. The sample consisted of blood. These receptors were taken from a woman aged 40 to 50 with Graves' ophthalmopathy. Each CDR3 is given without its conserved first and last residue. Fields, in order: clone size, D gene, J gene, V gene, CDR3 protein. The D gene is left open where the match is weak. Expanded clones are given a class, and other clones once, few, many or no size at all.

clone_size: few
d_call: -
j_call: TRBJ2-6
v_call: TRBV10-3
cdr3_aa: AISDVGRLSSGANVLT

clone_size: once
d_call: -
j_call: TRBJ2-5
v_call: TRBV6-1
cdr3_aa: ASRNPPETQY

clone_size: many
d_call: -
j_call: TRBJ2-5
v_call: TRBV9
cdr3_aa: ASSVGVGPLAEETQY

clone_size: many
d_call: -
j_call: TRBJ2-7
v_call: TRBV5-6
cdr3_aa: ASTGGGGGYEQY

clone_size: many
d_call: -
j_call: TRBJ2-7
v_call: TRBV11-2
cdr3_aa: ASSLVSSSSYEQY

clone_size: many
d_call: -
j_call: TRBJ1-1
v_call: TRBV12-3/TRBV12-4
cdr3_aa: ASITQLSNTEAF

clone_size: -
d_call: -
j_call: TRBJ1-1
v_call: TRBV29-1
cdr3_aa: SVAPLKNTEAF

clone_size: many
d_call: TRBD1
j_call: TRBJ2-2
v_call: TRBV28
cdr3_aa: ASSWTGNTGELF

clone_size: many
d_call: -
j_call: TRBJ2-5
v_call: TRBV13
cdr3_aa: ASSSSSSGETQY

clone_size: -
d_call: TRBD2
j_call: TRBJ2-2
v_call: TRBV11-1
cdr3_aa: DSSLAGGPHTGELF

clone_size: many
d_call: TRBD2
j_call: TRBJ2-7
v_call: TRBV19
cdr3_aa: ASSISPLAATYEQY

clone_size: -
d_call: TRBD1
j_call: TRBJ1-2
v_call: TRBV12-3/TRBV12-4
cdr3_aa: ASQPSQGASYGYT

clone_size: many
d_call: TRBD1
j_call: TRBJ2-5
v_call: TRBV11-2
cdr3_aa: ASSGRTGLETQY

clone_size: many
d_call: -
j_call: TRBJ2-5
v_call: TRBV24-1
cdr3_aa: ATSDMGWETQY

clone_size: few
d_call: -
j_call: TRBJ1-1
v_call: TRBV28
cdr3_aa: ASSPFRGSVTEAF

clone_size: many
d_call: -
j_call: TRBJ2-7
v_call: TRBV6-1
cdr3_aa: ASVREETYEQY

clone_size: -
d_call: TRBD2
j_call: TRBJ2-4
v_call: TRBV6-2/TRBV6-3
cdr3_aa: ASSSQLTLAGLAKNIQY

clone_size: -
d_call: -
j_call: TRBJ1-1
v_call: TRBV5-1
cdr3_aa: ASRIDGKNTEAF

clone_size: many
d_call: TRBD2
j_call: TRBJ2-4
v_call: TRBV20-1
cdr3_aa: SARSGIEENIQY

clone_size: many
d_call: TRBD1
j_call: TRBJ1-1
v_call: TRBV20-1
cdr3_aa: SRRQGTEAF

clone_size: many
d_call: -
j_call: TRBJ1-3
v_call: TRBV27
cdr3_aa: ASSLSRPGLGNTIY

clone_size: many
d_call: -
j_call: TRBJ1-2
v_call: TRBV5-1
cdr3_aa: ASSLAWRGPNYGYT

clone_size: many
d_call: TRBD1
j_call: TRBJ2-2
v_call: TRBV19
cdr3_aa: ASSEGQGINTGELF

clone_size: -
d_call: -
j_call: TRBJ2-2
v_call: TRBV11-2
cdr3_aa: ASSFAWAELF

clone_size: -
d_call: -
j_call: TRBJ2-7
v_call: TRBV20-1
cdr3_aa: SARPGLLPYEQY

clone_size: many
d_call: TRBD1
j_call: TRBJ2-2
v_call: TRBV4-3
cdr3_aa: ASSYGQGGNTGELF

clone_size: -
d_call: -
j_call: TRBJ1-5
v_call: TRBV20-1
cdr3_aa: SARSPAGFGGNQPQH

clone_size: many
d_call: TRBD2
j_call: TRBJ2-7
v_call: TRBV12-3/TRBV12-4
cdr3_aa: ASSFRSSGWDEQY

clone_size: -
d_call: TRBD2
j_call: TRBJ2-5
v_call: TRBV6-2/TRBV6-3
cdr3_aa: ASSFSKGGLAGERETQY